Following are 26 T cell receptor beta chains from one sample sequenced in a study of blood T cell repertoires in COVID-19. Measured with immunoSEQ multiplex PCR; TCRdb has only the in-frame clones, and not every one. The profile shows around 140,000 clones, 84% of them singletons. Sequencing used peripheral blood. Every receptor here comes from a man aged 25-40 years with COVID-19, enrolled during active disease.

This chain joins TRBV4-1 and TRBJ1-1; a possible D gene is TRBD1 (5 bases). The germline V gene has CDR1 MGHRA and CDR2 YSYEKL. Trimming removed 4 bases from V and 1 base from J, with 13 bases in between. The length of the CDR3 is 15 residues. CDR3 nucleotide sequence: TGCGCCAGCAGCCGAAACCCGACAGAGAACACTGAAGCTTTCTTT. Translated, it gives CASSRNPTENTEAFF.

The chain employs TRBV11-2 and TRBJ2-7; TRBD1 matches 8 bases. The CDR3 length is 17 residues. Germline V CDR1 and CDR2: SGHAT, FQNNGV. J gave up 1 base and V 3 bases, and 11 bases lay outside the gene matches. The CDR3 region has the DNA TGTGCCAGCAGCTTGGACCACTATCGGGACAGGTCCTACGAGCAGTACTTC. Translated, it gives CASSLDHYRDRSYEQYF.

This clone occurred a few times. V usage is TRBV4-1 and J usage is TRBJ1-1; D call uncertain. The germline CDR1 and CDR2 sequences are MGHRA and YSYEKL. This CDR3 contains 15 residues. With 0 bases removed from V and 4 bases from J, the gap between germline ends came to 12 bases. As DNA, the CDR3 is TGCGCCAGCAGCCAAGATCGGGCCGGAGGCACTGAAGCTTTCTTT. Translating gives CASSQDRAGGTEAFF.

V is TRBV11-2 and J is TRBJ2-2, with 9 bases that match TRBD1. Per the germline V gene, CDR1 is SGHAT and CDR2 is FQNNGV. The CDR3 extends over 14 amino acids. The V and J ends lost 10 bases and 4 bases, in that order; junction bases with no gene match: 7. This CDR3 reads CATKQGASTGELFF. The CDR3 DNA reads as TGTGCCACCAAACAGGGGGCGAGCACCGGGGAGCTGTTTTTT.

This clone has only a few counts. The chain combines TRBV25-1 with TRBJ2-7, with D perhaps matching TRBD2 (6 bases). V gave up 3 bases and J gave up 10 bases, with 10 bases separating them. This CDR3 contains 11 residues. In germline, CDR1 is MGHDK, CDR2 SYGVNS. CDR3 residues: CASSDRGEQYF. CDR3 DNA: TGTGCCAGCAGTGATCGCGGGGAACAGTACTTC.

The V and J genes are TRBV12-3 or TRBV12-4 and TRBJ2-4, with 7 positions matching TRBD2. V lost 6 bases and J lost 5; bases outside the gene matches: 4. The CDR3 contains 13 residues. The CDR3 coding sequence is TGTGCCAGCAGAGACGCGGGAGAAAACATTCAGTACTTC. It is translated as CASRDAGENIQYF.

This chain links TRBV20-1 with TRBJ2-7, with TRBD2 matching 8 bases. J gave up 4 bases and V 3 bases, and 8 bases lay outside the gene matches. This CDR3 contains 14 residues. Germline-derived CDR1 and CDR2 are DFQATT and SNEGSKA (reference sequence). The DNA of the CDR3 is TGCAGTGCTAGTTTCGTCGGGGGGGATTACGAGCAGTACTTC. It translates to CSASFVGGDYEQYF.

The chain recombines TRBV19 with TRBJ2-2, with D possibly being TRBD1 (7 bases). The ends were cut back, 6 bases at V and 4 bases at J, with 15 bases in the middle. CDR3 length: 15 amino acids. Per the germline V gene, CDR1 is LNHDA and CDR2 is SQIVND (reference sequence). The CDR3 DNA reads as TGTGCCAGTAGCCCAGGGGGGAGTGCCACCGGGGAGCTGTTTTTT. Its protein is CASSPGGSATGELFF.

The genes are TRBV2 and TRBJ2-4; the D gene is possibly TRBD1 (5 bases). The ends were cut back, 5 bases at V and 2 bases at J, with 16 bases in the middle. This CDR3 region has 16 residues. CDR1 and CDR2 from the germline V gene are SNHLY and FYNNEI. The CDR3 DNA is TGTGCCAGCAGTAGACAGTTGCTTTCGCCCAAAAACATTCAGTACTTC. Residues: CASSRQLLSPKNIQYF. Combining the CDR3 with reference TRBV2 and TRBJ2-4 gives the whole variable domain EPEVTQTPSHQVTQMGQEVILRCVPISNHLYFYWYRQILGQKVEFLVSFYNNEISEKSEIFDDQFSVERPDGSNFTLKIRSTKLEDSAMYFCASSRQLLSPKNIQYFGAGTRLSVL.

The chain combines TRBV7-3 with TRBJ2-6; maybe TRBD2 (6 bases). With 5 bases removed from V and 0 bases from J, the gap between germline ends came to 11 bases. Germline V CDR1 and CDR2: SGHTA, FQGTGA. The CDR3 consists of 16 residues. The DNA of the CDR3 is TGTGCCAGCAGCCGGGACTCATTCTCTGGGGCCAACGTCCTGACTTTC. Translated, it gives CASSRDSFSGANVLTF.

V gene TRBV28 combines with J gene TRBJ1-1; D is undetermined. V was pared by 10 bases and J by 0 bases, with 15 bases between. From germline, CDR1 is MDHEN and CDR2 SYDVKM. The CDR3 runs to 14 residues. Here the CDR3 DNA reads TGTGCCATTCGCGACATTACCTTGAACACTGAAGCTTTCTTT. This codes for CAIRDITLNTEAFF.

CDR3 in amino acids: CASSGIWAGASYEQYF. The CDR3 bases are TGTGCCAGCAGCGGGATCTGGGCGGGGGCCTCCTACGAGCAGTACTTC. The chain couples TRBV7-9 to TRBJ2-7; a weak D match, TRBD2 (7 bases). Germline CDR1 reads SEHNR; CDR2 reads FQNEAQ (reference sequence). The CDR3 covers 16 residues. Trimming removed 5 bases from V and 0 bases from J, with 17 bases in between.

V is TRBV2 and J is TRBJ2-5; TRBD2 aligns across 12 bases. Germline CDR1 reads SNHLY; CDR2 reads FYNNEI. J gave up 5 bases and V 3 bases, and 7 bases lay outside the gene matches. The CDR3 loop spans 16 amino acids. The CDR3 DNA sequence: TGTGCCAGCAGTGACTGGCTAGCGGGAGGGCATGAGACCCAGTACTTC. Translated: CASSDWLAGGHETQYF.

V and J are TRBV24-1 and TRBJ1-5; D gene unclear. This CDR3 region has 15 residues. V shed 4 bases and J shed 4 bases, with 13 bases lying between them. Per germline, CDR1 KGHDR and CDR2 SFDVKD. The CDR3 DNA sequence: TGTGCCACCAGTGACCGAAACACGATTAATCAGCCCCAGCATTTT. It is translated as CATSDRNTINQPQHF.

The chain combines TRBV4-1 with TRBJ2-3, with 8 positions matching TRBD2. The length of the CDR3 is 19 residues. In germline, CDR1 is MGHRA, CDR2 YSYEKL. V shed 0 bases and J 2 bases; nucleotides not matched to a gene: 13. Here the CDR3 DNA reads TGCGCCAGCAGCCAAGAAGGGCCAACGCCTAGCGGGCACACAGATACGCAGTATTTT. Amino acid sequence: CASSQEGPTPSGHTDTQYF.

The chain couples TRBV5-4 to TRBJ2-7; possible D gene TRBD1, 5 bases. Germline assignment: CDR1 SGHNT and CDR2 YYREEE (reference sequence). V lost 3 bases and J 2 bases, leaving 15 bases between the germline ends. CDR3 size: 15 residues. For the CDR3, the DNA is TGTGCCAGCAGCTCCAACCTCGCAGGGCCCTACGAGCAGTACTTC. This gives the protein CASSSNLAGPYEQYF.

The chain employs TRBV5-1 and TRBJ2-7; 9 bases are a match to TRBD2. The CDR3 runs 15 residues. CDR1 is SGHRS and CDR2 is YFSETQ in the germline V gene. V shed 1 base, J shed 0 bases, and the junction held 2 bases outside the gene matches. CDR3 sequence reads: CASSLSAGGSYEQYF. For the CDR3, the DNA is TGCGCCAGCAGCTTGTCAGCGGGAGGCTCCTACGAGCAGTACTTC. The full variable domain, with the rest looked up from reference TRBV5-1 and TRBJ2-7, is KAGVTQTPRYLIKTRGQQVTLSCSPISGHRSVSWYQQTPGQGLQFLFEYFSETQRNKGNFPGRFSGRQFSNSRSEMNVSTLELGDSALYLCASSLSAGGSYEQYFGPGTRLTVT.

This chain connects TRBV9 to TRBJ2-7, with 13 bases matching TRBD2. With 4 bases clipped from V and 3 bases from J, the junction kept 4 bases outside the gene matches. This CDR3 contains 15 residues. CDR1 is SGDLS, CDR2 YYNGEE, per germline. CDR3 in DNA: TGTGCCAGCAGCCGGACTAGCGGGAGTATCTACGAGCAGTACTTC. It translates to CASSRTSGSIYEQYF.

This chain links TRBV7-2 with TRBJ2-5; TRBD2 matches at 7 bases. Per the germline V gene, CDR1 is SGHTA and CDR2 is FQGNSA. The CDR3 is made up of 15 amino acids. The trim removed 1 base at V and 5 bases at J, leaving 7 bases unmatched. DNA for the CDR3: TGTGCCAGCAGCTTAGGGGAGGGCCGAATCGAGACCCAGTACTTC. The encoded protein is CASSLGEGRIETQYF.

This clone was counted only a few times. The chain is built from TRBV19 and TRBJ1-5; 7 bases are a match to TRBD1. V was clipped by 6 bases and J by 3 bases; unmatched bases: 8. This CDR3 region has 15 residues. Germline values: CDR1 LNHDA, CDR2 SQIVND (reference sequence). The CDR3 reads CASSPSGGDNQPQHF. The CDR3 nucleotides read TGTGCCAGTAGCCCTTCAGGGGGAGACAATCAGCCCCAGCATTTT.

This clone was counted once. V gene TRBV6-4 combines with J gene TRBJ2-7; TRBD1 might be the D (5 bases). From germline, CDR1 is MRHNA and CDR2 SNTAGT. Trimming took 1 base from V and 3 from J, leaving 13 bases between them. This CDR3 has 15 amino acids. The CDR3 loop reads CASSDFSPQGYEQYF. In DNA, the CDR3 is TGTGCCAGCAGTGACTTTTCCCCCCAGGGCTACGAGCAGTACTTC.

The chain is built from TRBV7-2 and TRBJ2-7; TRBD2 aligns across 14 bases. The V gene's germline CDR1 is SGHTA and CDR2 FQGNSA. The CDR3 runs 17 residues. The trim removed 5 bases at V and 2 bases at J, leaving 8 bases unmatched. The CDR3 protein is CASSPGLAGGQTYEQYF. In DNA form, the CDR3 reads TGTGCCAGCAGCCCAGGACTAGCGGGAGGCCAAACCTACGAGCAGTACTTC.

This clone was seen just once. This chain uses TRBV7-2 with TRBJ2-1; 8 bases map to TRBD2. The CDR3 is 14 amino acids. Looked up from germline, CDR1 is SGHTA and CDR2 is FQGNSA. V shed 6 bases and J 5 bases; nucleotides not matched to a gene: 6. The CDR3, as DNA: TGTGCCAGCAGGAAAGCGGGAGCCAACAATGAGCAGTTCTTC. Translation gives CASRKAGANNEQFF.

This clone was counted a few times. The chain recombines TRBV7-9 with TRBJ2-7; unclear D gene. Germline lookup yields CDR1 SEHNR and CDR2 FQNEAQ (reference sequence). The CDR3 covers 12 residues. V lost 7 bases to trimming and J lost 6 bases, with 13 bases between them. The CDR3 DNA reads as TGTGCCAGCACGGACGGAGTTCGCGAGCAGTACTTC. It yields the protein CASTDGVREQYF.

The V call is TRBV6-5, the J call TRBJ1-1, with D maybe TRBD1 (6 bases). CDR1 is MNHEY and CDR2 is SVGAGI in the germline V gene. This CDR3 region has 13 residues. With 10 bases removed from V and 0 bases from J, the gap between germline ends came to 12 bases. The CDR3 region has the DNA TGTGCCACAAAGACAGGATTGAACACTGAAGCTTTCTTT. Translated: CATKTGLNTEAFF.

This rearrangement joins TRBV5-4 to TRBJ2-5; 7 bases fit TRBD2. V was clipped by 3 bases and J by 1 base; unmatched bases: 6. CDR1 SGHNT and CDR2 YYREEE come from the germline V gene (reference sequence). This CDR3 has 15 amino acids. In nucleotides, the CDR3 is TGTGCCAGCAGCTCCTCCGCTAGCGGCCAAGAGACCCAGTACTTC. Amino acid sequence: CASSSSASGQETQYF.